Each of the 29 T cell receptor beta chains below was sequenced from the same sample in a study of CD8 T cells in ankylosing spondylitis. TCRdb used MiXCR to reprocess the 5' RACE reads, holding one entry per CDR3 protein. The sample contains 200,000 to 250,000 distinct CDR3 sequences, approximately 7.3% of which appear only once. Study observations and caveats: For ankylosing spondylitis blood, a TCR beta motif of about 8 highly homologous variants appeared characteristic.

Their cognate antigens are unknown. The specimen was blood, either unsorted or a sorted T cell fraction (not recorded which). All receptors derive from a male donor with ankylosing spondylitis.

The CDR3 loop is CASSLETGIINYGYTF. CDR3 DNA: TGTGCCAGCAGTTTAGAGACAGGGATCATAAACTATGGCTACACCTTC. This chain links TRBV28 with TRBJ1-2, with TRBD1 matching over 7 bases. Germline CDR1 is MDHEN and CDR2 is SYDVKM. With 2 bases clipped from V and 2 bases from J, the junction kept 8 bases outside the gene matches. The length of the CDR3 is 16 residues.

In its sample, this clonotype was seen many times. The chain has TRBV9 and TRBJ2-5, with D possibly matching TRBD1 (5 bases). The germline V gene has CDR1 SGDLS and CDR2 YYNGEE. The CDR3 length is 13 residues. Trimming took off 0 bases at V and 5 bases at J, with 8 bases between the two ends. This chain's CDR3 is CASSVGGGETQYF. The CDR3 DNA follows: TGTGCCAGCAGCGTAGGGGGCGGTGAGACCCAGTACTTC.

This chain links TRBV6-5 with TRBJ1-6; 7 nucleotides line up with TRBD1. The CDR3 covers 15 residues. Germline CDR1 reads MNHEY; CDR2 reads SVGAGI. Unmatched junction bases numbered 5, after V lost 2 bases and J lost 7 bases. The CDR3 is CASSYLRDRNSPLHF. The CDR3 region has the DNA TGTGCCAGCAGTTACCTCCGGGACAGAAATTCACCCCTCCACTTT.

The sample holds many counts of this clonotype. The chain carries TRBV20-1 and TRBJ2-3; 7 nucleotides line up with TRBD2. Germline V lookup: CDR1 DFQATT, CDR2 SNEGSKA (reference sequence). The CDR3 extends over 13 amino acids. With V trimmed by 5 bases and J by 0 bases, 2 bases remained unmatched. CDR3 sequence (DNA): TGCAGTGCTTCAGCGGGAAGCACAGATACGCAGTATTTT. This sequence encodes CSASAGSTDTQYF.

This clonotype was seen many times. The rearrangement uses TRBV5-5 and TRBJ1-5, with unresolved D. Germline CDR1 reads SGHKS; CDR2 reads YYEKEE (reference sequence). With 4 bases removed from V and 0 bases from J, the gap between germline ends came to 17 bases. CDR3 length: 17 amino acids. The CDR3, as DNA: TGTGCCAGCAGCCTGGCCCTTTTTTCAGGTAGCAATCAGCCCCAGCATTTT. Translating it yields CASSLALFSGSNQPQHF. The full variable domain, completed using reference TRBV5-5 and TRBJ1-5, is DAGVTQSPTHLIKTRGQQVTLRCSPISGHKSVSWYQQVLGQGPQFIFQYYEKEERGRGNFPDRFSARQFPNYSSELNVNALLLGDSALYLCASSLALFSGSNQPQHFGDGTRLSIL.

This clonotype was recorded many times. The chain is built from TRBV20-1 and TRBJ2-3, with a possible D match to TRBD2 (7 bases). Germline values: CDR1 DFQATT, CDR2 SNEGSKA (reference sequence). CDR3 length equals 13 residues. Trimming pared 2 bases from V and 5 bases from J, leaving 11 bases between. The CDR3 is CSARRGGGDTQYF. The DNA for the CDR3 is TGCAGTGCTAGAAGGGGGGGGGGAGATACGCAGTATTTT.

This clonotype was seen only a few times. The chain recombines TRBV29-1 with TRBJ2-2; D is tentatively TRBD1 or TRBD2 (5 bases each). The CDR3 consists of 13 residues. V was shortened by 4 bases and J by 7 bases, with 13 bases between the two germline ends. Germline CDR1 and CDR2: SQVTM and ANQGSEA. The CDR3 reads CSVARGTHGELFF. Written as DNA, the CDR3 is TGCAGCGTTGCAAGAGGGACCCACGGGGAGCTGTTTTTT.

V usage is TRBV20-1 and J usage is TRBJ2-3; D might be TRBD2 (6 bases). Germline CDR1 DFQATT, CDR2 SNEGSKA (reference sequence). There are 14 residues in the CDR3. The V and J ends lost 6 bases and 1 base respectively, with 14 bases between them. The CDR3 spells CSARLEWGTDTQYF. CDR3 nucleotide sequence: TGCAGTGCGAGACTAGAGTGGGGCACAGATACGCAGTATTTT.

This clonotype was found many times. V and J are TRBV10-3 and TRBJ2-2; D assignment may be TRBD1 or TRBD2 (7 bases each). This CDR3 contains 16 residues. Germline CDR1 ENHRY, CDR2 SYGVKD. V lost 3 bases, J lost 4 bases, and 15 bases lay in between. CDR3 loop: CAISDSTGRGTGELFF. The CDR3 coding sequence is TGTGCCATCAGTGATTCGACAGGGAGGGGCACCGGGGAGCTGTTTTTT.

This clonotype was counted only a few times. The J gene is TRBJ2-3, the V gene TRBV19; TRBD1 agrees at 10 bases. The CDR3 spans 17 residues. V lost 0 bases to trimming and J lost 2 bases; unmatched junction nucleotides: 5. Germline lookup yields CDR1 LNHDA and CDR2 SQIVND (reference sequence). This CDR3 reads CASSIDPGQGFTDTQYF. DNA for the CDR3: TGTGCCAGTAGTATAGATCCGGGACAGGGGTTCACAGATACGCAGTATTTT.

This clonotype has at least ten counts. The CDR3 nucleotides read TGTGCCAGCAGTCTCAACAGGGGGTTCTACGAGCAGTACTTC. Protein product: CASSLNRGFYEQYF. This chain joins TRBV5-6 and TRBJ2-7; 8 bases line up with TRBD1. The CDR3 loop spans 14 amino acids. Germline V gene data show CDR1 as SGHDT and CDR2 as YYEEEE. The J segment lost 3 bases and the V segment lost 5 bases, leaving 7 bases of the junction unmatched.

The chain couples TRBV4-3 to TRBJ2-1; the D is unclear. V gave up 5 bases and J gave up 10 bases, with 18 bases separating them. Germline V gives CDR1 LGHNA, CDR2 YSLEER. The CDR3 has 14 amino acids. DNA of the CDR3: TGCGCCAGCAGCAGTTCCGGCCGACCCCCCGAGCAGTTCTTC. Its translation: CASSSSGRPPEQFF.

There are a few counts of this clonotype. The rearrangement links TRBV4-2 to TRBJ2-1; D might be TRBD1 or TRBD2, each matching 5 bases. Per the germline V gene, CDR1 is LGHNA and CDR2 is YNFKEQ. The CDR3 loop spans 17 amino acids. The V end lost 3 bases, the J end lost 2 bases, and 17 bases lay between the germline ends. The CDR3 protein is CASSHGVGAPAYNEQFF. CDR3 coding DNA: TGTGCCAGCAGCCACGGGGTAGGGGCACCGGCCTACAATGAGCAGTTCTTC.

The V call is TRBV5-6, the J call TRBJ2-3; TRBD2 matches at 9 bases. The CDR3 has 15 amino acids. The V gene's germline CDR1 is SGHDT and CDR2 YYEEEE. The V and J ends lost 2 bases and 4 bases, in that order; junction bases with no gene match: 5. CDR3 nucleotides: TGTGCCAGCAGCTTTGTAGCGGGGGCTGCAGATACGCAGTATTTT. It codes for CASSFVAGAADTQYF.

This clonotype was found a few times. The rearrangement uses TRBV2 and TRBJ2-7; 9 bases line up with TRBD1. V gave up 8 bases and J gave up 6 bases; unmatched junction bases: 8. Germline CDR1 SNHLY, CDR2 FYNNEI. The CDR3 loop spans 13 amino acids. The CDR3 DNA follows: TGTGCCAGCTCCGGACAGGGGAGATTCGAGCAGTACTTC. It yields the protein CASSGQGRFEQYF.

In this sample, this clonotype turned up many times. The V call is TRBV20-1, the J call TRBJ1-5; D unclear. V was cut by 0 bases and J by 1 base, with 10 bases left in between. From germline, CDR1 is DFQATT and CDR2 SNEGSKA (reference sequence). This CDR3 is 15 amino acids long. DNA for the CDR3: TGCAGTGCTAGAGACGGCACACTAAGCAATCAGCCCCAGCATTTT. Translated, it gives CSARDGTLSNQPQHF.

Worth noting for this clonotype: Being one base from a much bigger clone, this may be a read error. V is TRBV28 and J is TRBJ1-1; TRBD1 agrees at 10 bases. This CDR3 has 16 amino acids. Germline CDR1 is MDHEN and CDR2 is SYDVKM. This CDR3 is CASRPGTGALNTESFF. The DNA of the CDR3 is TGTGCCAGCAGACCCGGGACAGGGGCCTTGAACACTGAATCTTTCTTT.

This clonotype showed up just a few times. The CDR3 protein is CASSLEGLQPYEQYF. Written as DNA, the CDR3 is TGTGCCAGCAGCTTAGAAGGTTTACAGCCCTACGAGCAGTACTTC. The J gene is TRBJ2-7, the V gene TRBV7-9; D is uncertain. Trimming removed 1 base at V and 2 bases at J, with 12 bases between. CDR1 SEHNR and CDR2 FQNEAQ come from the germline V gene (reference sequence). This CDR3 region has 15 residues.

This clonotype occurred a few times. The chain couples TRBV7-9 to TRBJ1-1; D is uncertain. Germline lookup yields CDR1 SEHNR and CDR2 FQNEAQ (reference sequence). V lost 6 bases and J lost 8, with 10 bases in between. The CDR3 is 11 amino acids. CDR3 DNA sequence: TGTGCCAGCAGATCCACGACCGAAGCTTTCTTT. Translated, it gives CASRSTTEAFF.

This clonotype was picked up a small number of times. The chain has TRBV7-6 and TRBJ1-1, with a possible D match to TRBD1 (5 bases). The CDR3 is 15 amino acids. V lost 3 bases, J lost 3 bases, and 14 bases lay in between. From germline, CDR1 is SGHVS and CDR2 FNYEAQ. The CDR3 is CASSLLVARDTEAFF. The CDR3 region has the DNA TGTGCCAGCAGCTTGCTAGTGGCCAGGGACACTGAAGCTTTCTTT.

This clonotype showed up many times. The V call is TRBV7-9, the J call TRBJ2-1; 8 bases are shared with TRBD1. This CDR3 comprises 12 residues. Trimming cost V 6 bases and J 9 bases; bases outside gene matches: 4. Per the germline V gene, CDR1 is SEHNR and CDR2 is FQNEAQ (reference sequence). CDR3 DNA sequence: TGTGCCAGCAGGGGACAGGAGCCTGAGCAGTTCTTC. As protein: CASRGQEPEQFF.

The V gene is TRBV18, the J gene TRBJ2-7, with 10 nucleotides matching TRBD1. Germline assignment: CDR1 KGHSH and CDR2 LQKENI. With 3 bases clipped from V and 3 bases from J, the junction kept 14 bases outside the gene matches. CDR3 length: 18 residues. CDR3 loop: CASSPRRIGQGDGYEQYF. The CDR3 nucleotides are TGTGCCAGCTCACCTCGGCGGATCGGACAGGGGGACGGCTACGAGCAGTACTTC.

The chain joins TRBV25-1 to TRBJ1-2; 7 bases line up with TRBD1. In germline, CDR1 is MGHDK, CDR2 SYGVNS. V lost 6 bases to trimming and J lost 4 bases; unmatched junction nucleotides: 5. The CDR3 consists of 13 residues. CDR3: CASSDRATYGYTF. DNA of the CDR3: TGTGCCAGCAGCGACAGGGCTACCTATGGCTACACCTTC.

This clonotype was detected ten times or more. CDR3 residues: CASSLLYPGTSEYSNQPQHF. As DNA, the CDR3 is TGTGCCAGCAGCCTCCTCTATCCCGGGACATCGGAATATAGCAATCAGCCCCAGCATTTT. The V gene is TRBV27, the J gene TRBJ1-5; possibly TRBD1 for D (6 bases). CDR1 and CDR2 from the germline V gene are MNHEY and SMNVEV (reference sequence). V was cut by 6 bases and J by 0 bases, with 27 bases left in between. The CDR3 is 20 residues long.

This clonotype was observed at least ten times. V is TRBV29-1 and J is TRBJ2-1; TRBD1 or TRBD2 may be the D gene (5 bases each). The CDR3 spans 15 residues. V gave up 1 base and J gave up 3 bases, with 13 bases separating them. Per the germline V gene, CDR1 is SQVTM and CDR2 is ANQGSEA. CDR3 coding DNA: TGCAGCGTTGAAGGAGGACGAGGGGACTACAATGAGCAGTTCTTC. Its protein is CSVEGGRGDYNEQFF.

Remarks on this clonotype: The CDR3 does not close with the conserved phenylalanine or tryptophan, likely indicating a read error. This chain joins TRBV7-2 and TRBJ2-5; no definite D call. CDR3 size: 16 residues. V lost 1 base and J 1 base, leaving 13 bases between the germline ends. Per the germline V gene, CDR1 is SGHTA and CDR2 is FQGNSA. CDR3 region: CASSLVLTQVQETQYL. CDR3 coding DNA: TGTGCCAGCAGCTTAGTCCTAACCCAGGTCCAAGAGACCCAGTACCTC.

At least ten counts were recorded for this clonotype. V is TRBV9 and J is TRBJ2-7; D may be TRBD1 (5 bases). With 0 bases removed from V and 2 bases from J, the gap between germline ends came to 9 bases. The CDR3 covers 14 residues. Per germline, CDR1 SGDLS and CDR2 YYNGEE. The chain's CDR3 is CASSVGGAPYEQYF. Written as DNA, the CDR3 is TGTGCCAGCAGCGTAGGTGGGGCCCCCTACGAGCAGTACTTC.

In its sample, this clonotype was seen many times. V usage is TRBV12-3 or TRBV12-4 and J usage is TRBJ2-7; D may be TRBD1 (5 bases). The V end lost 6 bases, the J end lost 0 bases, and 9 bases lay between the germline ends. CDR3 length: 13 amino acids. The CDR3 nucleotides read TGTGCCAGCAGCGACAGTCTCTCCTACGAGCAGTACTTC. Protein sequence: CASSDSLSYEQYF.

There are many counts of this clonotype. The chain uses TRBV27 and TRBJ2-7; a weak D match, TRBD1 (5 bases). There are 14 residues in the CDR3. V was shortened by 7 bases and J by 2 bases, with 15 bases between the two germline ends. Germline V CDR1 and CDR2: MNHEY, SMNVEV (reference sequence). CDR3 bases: TGTGCCAGCACCCCAGGGCCTTCTACCTACGAGCAGTACTTC. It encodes CASTPGPSTYEQYF.